A selection of T cell receptor beta chains follows, all from one sample in a study of T cell responses to AZD1222 COVID-19 vaccine. The data were produced by immunoSEQ multiplex PCR, yet TCRdb's version contains in-frame clones alone and is incomplete. The sample lists 80,000 or so clones; about 93% were seen once. The material was peripheral blood, obtained on day 0 of MenACWY control vaccination. The receptors originated from an adult in good health. CDR3s include the opening cysteine and the closing phenylalanine or tryptophan. D genes are given only for firm matches. Clone sizes are given selectively: once, few, many, or a class where the clone is expanded.

CDR3 protein | CDR3 DNA | J gene | D gene | V gene | clone size
CSVATGSYEQYF | TGCAGCGTCGCTACCGGGAGCTACGAGCAGTACTTC | TRBJ2-7 | - | TRBV29-1 | -
CASRQFLSGNTIYF | TGTGCCAGCAGACAGTTCCTCTCTGGAAACACCATATATTTT | TRBJ1-3 | - | TRBV28 | once
CASSSDSASGNTIYF | TGTGCCAGCAGCTCCGACTCAGCGTCGGGAAACACCATATATTTT | TRBJ1-3 | - | TRBV7-9 | -
CASSQAGQGAHTEAFF | TGTGCCAGCAGCCAAGCGGGACAGGGGGCACATACTGAAGCTTTCTTT | TRBJ1-1 | TRBD1 | TRBV4-2 | -
CASSFRQGGYQETQYF | TGTGCCAGCAGTTTTCGACAGGGGGGTTACCAAGAGACCCAGTACTTC | TRBJ2-5 | TRBD1 | TRBV6-5 | once
CASSGTGGTNYGYTF | TGTGCCAGCAGTGGGACAGGGGGAACTAACTATGGCTACACCTTC | TRBJ1-2 | TRBD1 | TRBV2 | -
CASSHAGTSSDTQYF | TGTGCCAGCAGCCACGCCGGGACTAGCTCAGATACGCAGTATTTT | TRBJ2-3 | TRBD2 | TRBV3-1/TRBV3-2 | -
CASSQEWTDYANEKLFF | TGTGCCAGCAGCCAAGAATGGACAGACTATGCAAATGAAAAACTGTTTTTT | TRBJ1-4 | - | TRBV4-2 | once
CASSASGVNTEAFF | TGTGCCAGCAGCGCCTCGGGAGTAAACACTGAAGCTTTCTTT | TRBJ1-1 | - | TRBV7-2 | -
CASSLQGIRVNTGELFF | TGTGCCAGCAGTTTACAGGGAATCAGGGTGAACACCGGGGAGCTGTTTTTT | TRBJ2-2 | - | TRBV6-4 | -
CASIGTSGRPTNYEQYF | TGTGCCAGCATAGGGACTAGCGGGAGACCCACTAACTACGAGCAGTACTTC | TRBJ2-7 | TRBD2 | TRBV6-4 | -
CASSSNYEQYF | TGTGCCAGCAGTTCTAACTACGAGCAGTACTTC | TRBJ2-7 | - | TRBV27 | -
CASSREAYEQYF | TGTGCCAGCTCACGGGAAGCCTACGAGCAGTACTTC | TRBJ2-7 | - | TRBV18 | -
CASSLSRQGEKLFF | TGTGCCAGCAGCTTATCCCGTCAGGGAGAAAAACTGTTTTTT | TRBJ1-4 | - | TRBV7-2 | -
CASSLTSENEQFF | TGCGCCAGCAGCTTGACTAGCGAGAATGAGCAGTTCTTC | TRBJ2-1 | TRBD2 | TRBV5-1 | -
CASSQRRGLAQFNEQFF | TGTGCCAGCAGTCAGCGAAGGGGGCTAGCTCAGTTCAATGAGCAGTTCTTC | TRBJ2-1 | TRBD1 | TRBV27 | -
CASSVQGATGELFF | TGTGCCAGCAGCGTACAGGGGGCCACCGGGGAGCTGTTTTTT | TRBJ2-2 | TRBD1 | TRBV9 | -
CASSPGGGLGGSEQFF | TGTGCCAGCAGCCCCGGGGGCGGCCTCGGGGGAAGTGAGCAGTTCTTC | TRBJ2-1 | - | TRBV7-2 | -
CASRRGAGISEQYF | TGTGCCAGCAGGCGGGGTGCAGGGATAAGCGAGCAGTACTTC | TRBJ2-7 | - | TRBV6-5 | -
CASSLGVSYEQYF | TGTGCCAGCAGCTTGGGAGTCTCCTACGAGCAGTACTTC | TRBJ2-7 | - | TRBV5-6 | -
CASTSAQWDYNEQFF | TGTGCCAGCACCTCCGCCCAATGGGACTACAATGAGCAGTTCTTC | TRBJ2-1 | - | TRBV27 | -
CASSPGGGGGQPQHF | TGTGCCAGCAGCCCCGGGGGGGGCGGAGGTCAGCCCCAGCATTTT | TRBJ1-5 | - | TRBV28 | -
CASTRGQAEGETQYF | TGTGCCAGCACTAGAGGACAGGCCGAGGGAGAGACCCAGTACTTC | TRBJ2-5 | TRBD1 | TRBV6-5 | -
CASKGRAWTGEAFF | TGCGCCAGCAAGGGCAGGGCCTGGACGGGTGAAGCTTTCTTT | TRBJ1-1 | - | TRBV5-1 | -
CASRLDYRDNEQFF | TGTGCCAGCCGCCTGGACTACAGAGACAATGAGCAGTTCTTC | TRBJ2-1 | - | TRBV27 | few
CSVGGNYGYTF | TGCAGCGTTGGCGGGAACTATGGCTACACCTTC | TRBJ1-2 | - | TRBV29-1 | -
CASSPTGEGINQPQHF | TGTGCCAGCAGCCCGACAGGGGAGGGGATCAATCAGCCCCAGCATTTT | TRBJ1-5 | TRBD1 | TRBV27 | -
CACRQLYGYTF | TGTGCCTGTCGACAGCTCTATGGCTACACCTTC | TRBJ1-2 | - | TRBV30 | -
CASTLGNPRDTGELFF | TGTGCCAGCACCCTAGGGAATCCCCGCGACACCGGGGAGCTGTTTTTT | TRBJ2-2 | - | TRBV5-4 | few
CASSQESGVRMNTEAFF | TGTGCCAGCAGCCAAGAATCGGGAGTGCGAATGAACACTGAAGCTTTCTTT | TRBJ1-1 | - | TRBV3-1/TRBV3-2 | -
CSASGGDSPLHF | TGCAGTGCTAGTGGGGGTGATTCACCCCTCCACTTT | TRBJ1-6 | - | TRBV20-1 | -
CASSPGQGNSPLHF | TGTGCCAGCAGTCCGGGACAGGGTAATTCACCCCTCCACTTT | TRBJ1-6 | TRBD1 | TRBV28 | -
CASSLGTDTQYF | TGTGCCAGCAGCTTAGGCACAGATACGCAGTATTTT | TRBJ2-3 | - | TRBV7-8 | -
CASSPPINEQFF | TGTGCCAGCAGTCCCCCAATCAATGAGCAGTTCTTC | TRBJ2-1 | - | TRBV12-3/TRBV12-4 | few
CAISAAGGGGNSPLHF | TGTGCCATCAGTGCCGCGGGGGGAGGCGGGAATTCACCCCTCCACTTT | TRBJ1-6 | - | TRBV10-3 | -
CASYRQLNTEAFF | TGTGCCAGCTACCGACAGCTGAACACTGAAGCTTTCTTT | TRBJ1-1 | - | TRBV12-3/TRBV12-4 | -
CASSPSGTNTQYF | TGTGCCAGCAGTCCTAGCGGGACCAATACGCAGTATTTT | TRBJ2-3 | TRBD2 | TRBV12-3/TRBV12-4 | -
CSVASTEAFF | TGCAGCGTTGCCAGCACTGAAGCTTTCTTT | TRBJ1-1 | - | TRBV29-1 | -
CASTSQLETQYF | TGTGCCAGCACCTCCCAGCTGGAGACCCAGTACTTC | TRBJ2-5 | - | TRBV12-3/TRBV12-4 | once
CASSRVPGLAGGYNEQFF | TGTGCCAGCAGCCGAGTCCCGGGACTAGCGGGAGGCTACAATGAGCAGTTCTTC | TRBJ2-1 | TRBD2 | TRBV7-9 | -
CSVEDRPGELFF | TGCAGCGTTGAAGATCGGCCCGGGGAGCTGTTTTTT | TRBJ2-2 | - | TRBV29-1 | -
CASSYSSGGQGFHEQYF | TGTGCCAGCAGTTATTCAAGTGGCGGACAGGGGTTCCACGAGCAGTACTTC | TRBJ2-7 | TRBD1 | TRBV6-2/TRBV6-3 | -
CAWSYGGSSSYNEQFF | TGTGCCTGGAGTTATGGGGGCTCCAGCTCCTACAATGAGCAGTTCTTC | TRBJ2-1 | - | TRBV30 | once
CASSLTILGGRVYEQYF | TGTGCCAGCAGCTTAACTATCCTGGGCGGGAGGGTCTACGAGCAGTACTTC | TRBJ2-7 | TRBD2 | TRBV7-2 | -
CASREPGLALLEQYF | TGTGCCAGCAGAGAGCCGGGACTAGCGCTACTCGAGCAGTACTTC | TRBJ2-7 | TRBD2 | TRBV6-5 | -
CASSTTLQGNEQFF | TGTGCCAGCAGCACAACCCTACAGGGCAATGAGCAGTTCTTC | TRBJ2-1 | - | TRBV27 | -
CASSGYSGNTATDTQYF | TGTGCCAGCAGTGGGTATAGCGGGAATACTGCCACAGATACGCAGTATTTT | TRBJ2-3 | TRBD2 | TRBV2 | -
CASGGIRNYGYTF | TGTGCTAGTGGGGGAATACGCAACTATGGCTACACCTTC | TRBJ1-2 | - | TRBV12-5 | -
CASSYRTGASTDTQYF | TGTGCCAGCAGTTACAGGACAGGGGCAAGCACAGATACGCAGTATTTT | TRBJ2-3 | TRBD1 | TRBV6-6 | -